This T cell receptor beta chain originates from a study of blood T cell repertoires in COVID-19. Study details: In each case, the material was cDNA or gDNA derived from T cells, B-cell-depleted T cells, or PBMCs.

CDR3 length: 17 amino acids. The ends lost 6 bases at V and 2 bases at J; junction bases unmatched: 14. Germline V gene lookup returns CDR1 MDHEN and CDR2 SYDVKM. Per the original methods: The authors estimated nucleated cell counts from reference gene primer amplification. The method was immunoSEQ multiplex PCR; TCRdb's version includes in-frame clones alone and lacks a portion of them. V and J calls plus clone size are reproduced from that table; the DNA served to infer D and trimming. Of approximately 230,000 clones detected, less than 85% appear once; the ten largest clones hold 4.9%. The V call is TRBV28, the J call TRBJ2-3, with TRBD2 identical over 7 bases. The clonotype comes from a woman older than 75 with active or convalescent COVID-19. The sequenced sample consisted of peripheral blood. CDR3 protein: CASRNRLTSRYTDTQYF. CDR3 nucleotide sequence: TGTGCCAGCAGAAACCGCTTGACTAGCAGATACACAGATACGCAGTATTTT.